A single sample gave rise to the 18 T cell receptor beta chains below, sequenced in a study of Ad26.COV2.S vaccination and SARS-CoV-2 variants. Clones were read by immunoSEQ multiplex PCR, and TCRdb kept only the in-frame ones, dropping some. The sample consists of about 280,000 clones, 80% to 90% of them appearing once. Treatment indicated: some 20 received Ad26.COV2.S at low or high dose, single or two shots; several received placebo; per-sample allocation not given. After the first vaccine or placebo injection, samples were drawn on day 63. The sample consisted of peripheral blood, taken in a trial of Ad26.COV2.S vaccine versus placebo. The source of these receptors is a person between 18 and 59 years old who received the Ad26.COV2.S COVID-19 vaccine or a placebo.

The chain has TRBV20-1 and TRBJ2-7; 8 nucleotides line up with TRBD1. Germline V lookup: CDR1 DFQATT, CDR2 SNEGSKA (reference sequence). The length of the CDR3 is 11 residues. Unmatched junction bases numbered 4, after V lost 6 bases and J lost 6 bases. The CDR3 DNA follows: TGCAGTGCCGGGACAGGTAGCGAGCAGTACTTC. It specifies CSAGTGSEQYF.

The rearrangement uses TRBV29-1 and TRBJ2-7; D might be TRBD1 (6 bases). Trimming pared 7 bases from V and 0 bases from J, leaving 10 bases between. CDR1 and CDR2 from the germline V gene are SQVTM and ANQGSEA. The CDR3 has 12 amino acids. The CDR3, as DNA: TGCAGCGGTACAGGGACCTCCTACGAGCAGTACTTC. The encoded protein is CSGTGTSYEQYF.

Within the sample, this clone is medium-sized. The chain carries TRBV19 and TRBJ1-1; D remains unclear. The CDR3 is 13 amino acids. Between the trimmed V and J ends, which lost 1 base and 2 bases, there was a span of 5 bases. Looked up from germline, CDR1 is LNHDA and CDR2 is SQIVND (reference sequence). The CDR3 is CASSIAENTEAFF. CDR3 nucleotide sequence: TGTGCCAGTAGTATAGCCGAAAACACTGAAGCTTTCTTT.

The V call is TRBV6-5, the J call TRBJ2-2; D may be TRBD2 (5 bases). CDR1 is MNHEY, CDR2 SVGAGI, per germline. This CDR3 region has 14 residues. V lost 6 bases, J lost 4 bases, and 12 bases lay in between. As DNA, the CDR3 is TGTGCCAGCAGCGGGGTAATTGTCACCGGGGAGCTGTTTTTT. The encoded protein is CASSGVIVTGELFF.

This clone has a handful of counts. The CDR3 bases are TGTGCCAGCAGCTTGTGGGGGGGCGAGGGTTACGAGCAGTACTTC. It encodes CASSLWGGEGYEQYF. The J gene is TRBJ2-7, the V gene TRBV5-6; D is possibly TRBD2 (7 bases). The CDR3 is 15 residues long. The germline gives CDR1 SGHDT, CDR2 YYEEEE. V was pared by 1 base and J by 4 bases, with 15 bases between.

This chain connects TRBV10-3 to TRBJ1-6; D gene ambiguous. Germline CDR1 ENHRY, CDR2 SYGVKD. The CDR3 runs to 14 residues. Trimming shortened V by 10 bases and J by 6 bases, and 16 bases separated the two germline ends. Here the CDR3 DNA reads TGTGCCACTGCCCAGGCGGGGATTAATTCACCCCTCCACTTT. Its protein is CATAQAGINSPLHF.

This CDR3 reads CASSRQGGEAFF. CDR3 nucleotide sequence: TGTGCCAGCAGCCGACAGGGGGGTGAAGCTTTCTTT. This chain connects TRBV12-3 or TRBV12-4 to TRBJ1-1; the match to TRBD1 covers 9 bases. This CDR3 region has 12 residues. V gave up 6 bases and J gave up 7 bases; unmatched junction bases: 3.

The chain couples TRBV6-6 to TRBJ2-1; possible D gene TRBD2, 5 bases. Trimming shortened V by 6 bases and J by 5 bases, and 17 bases separated the two germline ends. The CDR3 consists of 15 residues. From germline, CDR1 is MNHNY and CDR2 SVGAGI (reference sequence). The CDR3 loop is CASSPQSAGNNEQFF. In DNA form, the CDR3 reads TGTGCCAGCAGCCCCCAGTCCGCCGGGAACAATGAGCAGTTCTTC.

The chain carries TRBV28 and TRBJ1-5; D uncertain. The CDR3 is 13 residues long. The ends were cut back, 7 bases at V and 3 bases at J, with 10 bases in the middle. Germline lookup yields CDR1 MDHEN and CDR2 SYDVKM. CDR3 protein: CASTVSVNQPQHF. The CDR3 nucleotides read TGTGCCAGCACCGTCAGTGTCAATCAGCCCCAGCATTTT.

The V and J genes are TRBV5-1 and TRBJ2-1, with 10 bases aligning to TRBD1. V dropped 3 bases and J dropped 7; count of bases not matched to a gene: 4. Per the germline V gene, CDR1 is SGHRS and CDR2 is YFSETQ. This CDR3 is 14 amino acids long. The CDR3 DNA sequence: TGCGCCAGCAGCTCCGGACAGGGGGGGAATGAGCAGTTCTTC. Protein: CASSSGQGGNEQFF.

The rearrangement joins TRBV2 to TRBJ2-3; TRBD2 aligns across 12 bases. There are 15 residues in the CDR3. Germline V gene lookup returns CDR1 SNHLY and CDR2 FYNNEI. Losses at the gene ends were 6 bases for V and 4 bases for J; bases not matched to a gene: 5. This CDR3 reads CASSGLAGYSDTQYF. The CDR3 nucleotides are TGTGCCAGCAGCGGACTAGCGGGATATTCAGATACGCAGTATTTT.

The J gene is TRBJ1-4, the V gene TRBV6-2 or TRBV6-3, with D unresolved. Germline assignment: CDR1 MNHEY and CDR2 SVGEGT. V lost 2 bases and J lost 4, with 11 bases in between. The CDR3 has 15 amino acids. In DNA form, the CDR3 reads TGTGCCAGCAGTTACCGGAGCCGAGATAATGAAAAACTGTTTTTT. Translation: CASSYRSRDNEKLFF.

The chain links TRBV3-1 (or the pseudogene TRBV3-2) to TRBJ2-1; 7 bases are shared with TRBD2. Germline-derived CDR1 and CDR2 are LGHDT and YNNKEL (reference sequence). V was pared by 1 base and J by 4 bases, with 4 bases of the junction left unmatched. The CDR3 runs to 15 residues. The CDR3 bases are TGTGCCAGCAGCCAAGGCGGGGGAGGTTACAATGAGCAGTTCTTC. Translation: CASSQGGGGYNEQFF.

The chain couples TRBV15 to TRBJ2-5; 9 nucleotides match TRBD2. V was pared by 0 bases and J by 5 bases, with 7 bases of the junction left unmatched. The CDR3 covers 16 residues. Looked up from germline, CDR1 is LNHNV and CDR2 is YYDKDF (reference sequence). This chain's CDR3 is CATSRDVAGGPETQYF. The CDR3, as DNA: TGTGCCACCAGCAGAGATGTGGCGGGGGGGCCCGAGACCCAGTACTTC.

This clone has a single count. The rearrangement links TRBV29-1 to TRBJ1-1, with unresolved D. Germline V gives CDR1 SQVTM, CDR2 ANQGSEA. V gave up 6 bases and J gave up 6 bases, with 14 bases separating them. This CDR3 is built from 12 residues. As DNA, the CDR3 is TGCAGCGTAGAACAAAGGATCGCTGAAGCTTTCTTT. It yields the protein CSVEQRIAEAFF.

This clone was detected only once. The V call is TRBV27, the J call TRBJ2-1; 11 bases line up with TRBD2. V lost 6 bases to trimming and J lost 7 bases; unmatched junction nucleotides: 5. The CDR3 sequence is 14 residues long. Germline CDR1 and CDR2: MNHEY and SMNVEV (reference sequence). For the CDR3, the DNA is TGTGCCAGCAGATTTAGCGGGAGGGGTAATGAGCAGTTCTTC. Its protein product is CASRFSGRGNEQFF.

Worth noting for this clone: Other DNA sequences within the sample encode an identical CDR3. The chain joins TRBV2 to TRBJ2-7, with D perhaps matching TRBD1 or TRBD2 (5 bases each). Trimming took 6 bases from V and 2 from J, leaving 11 bases between them. Germline CDR1 reads SNHLY; CDR2 reads FYNNEI. CDR3 length: 13 amino acids. The CDR3 region has the DNA TGTGCCAGCAGCCGGGACGGAGCCTACGAGCAGTACTTC. It specifies CASSRDGAYEQYF.

The rearrangement links TRBV15 to TRBJ2-1; TRBD1 aligns across 7 bases. The CDR3 loop spans 13 amino acids. The trim removed 4 bases at V and 8 bases at J, leaving 5 bases unmatched. Germline V gives CDR1 LNHNV, CDR2 YYDKDF (reference sequence). The CDR3 DNA reads as TGTGCCACCAGCATCCGACAGGGTTATGAGCAGTTCTTC. It codes for CATSIRQGYEQFF. The full variable domain, completed using reference TRBV15 and TRBJ2-1, is DAMVIQNPRYQVTQFGKPVTLSCSQTLNHNVMYWYQQKSSQAPKLLFHYYDKDFNNEADTPDNFQSRRPNTSFCFLDIRSPGLGDTAMYLCATSIRQGYEQFFGPGTRLTVL.